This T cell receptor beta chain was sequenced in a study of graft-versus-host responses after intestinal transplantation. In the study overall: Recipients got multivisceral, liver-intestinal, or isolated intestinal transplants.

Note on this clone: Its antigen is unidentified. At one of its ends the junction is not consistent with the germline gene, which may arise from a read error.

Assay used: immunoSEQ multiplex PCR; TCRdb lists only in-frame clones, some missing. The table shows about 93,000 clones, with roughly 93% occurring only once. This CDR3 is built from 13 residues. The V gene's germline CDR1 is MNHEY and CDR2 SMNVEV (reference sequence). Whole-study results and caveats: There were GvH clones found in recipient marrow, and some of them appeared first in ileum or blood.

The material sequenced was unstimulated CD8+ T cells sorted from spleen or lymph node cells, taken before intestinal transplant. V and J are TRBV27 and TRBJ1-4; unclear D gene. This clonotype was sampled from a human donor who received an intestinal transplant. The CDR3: CASSLKPNEKLFF. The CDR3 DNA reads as TGTGCCAGCAGTTTGAAGCCTAACGAAAAACTGTTTTTT.